Listed below are T cell receptor beta chains from one sample, sequenced in a study of control samples from healthy donors and cancer patients. Sequencing was performed with immunoSEQ multiplex PCR; in TCRdb, only in-frame clones are kept and a portion is missing. The sample lists 130,000 or so clones, around 87% seen once, with about 2.7% in the top ten. Sequencing used blood. These receptors were taken from a man in his sixties in good health. The CDR3 runs from the conserved cysteine through the conserved F or W. The D gene is left open where the match is weak. Where a row states a size, it is once, few, many or the class of an expanded clone; other rows omit it.

D	size	V	J	CDR3	DNA
TRBD2	NA	TRBV5-1	TRBJ2-3	CASSLDSGGTDTQYF	TGCGCCAGCAGCTTGGACAGCGGGGGCACAGATACGCAGTATTTT
NA	NA	TRBV6-2/TRBV6-3	TRBJ1-6	CASSFQPSNSPLHF	TGTGCCAGCAGCTTTCAACCTTCCAATTCACCCCTCCACTTT
NA	NA	TRBV28	TRBJ2-2	CASSFLGANTGELFF	TGTGCCAGCAGTTTCCTGGGGGCGAACACCGGGGAGCTGTTTTTT
NA	NA	TRBV5-4	TRBJ2-2	CASSLERNTGELFF	TGTGCCAGCAGCTTGGAAAGGAACACCGGGGAGCTGTTTTTT
NA	NA	TRBV28	TRBJ1-3	CASKDSSGNTIYF	TGTGCCAGCAAGGACAGCTCTGGAAACACCATATATTTT
TRBD2	NA	TRBV2	TRBJ2-1	CASRPTTSGSSYNEQFF	TGTGCCAGCAGACCCACCACTAGCGGAAGCTCCTACAATGAGCAGTTCTTC
NA	NA	TRBV15	TRBJ2-5	CATSRDKGVWETQYF	TGTGCCACCAGCAGAGATAAGGGGGTGTGGGAGACCCAGTACTTC
TRBD2	NA	TRBV5-1	TRBJ2-1	CASTISWGGDEQFF	TGCGCCAGCACCATATCATGGGGAGGGGATGAGCAGTTCTTC
NA	once	TRBV9	TRBJ2-1	CASSVAPDSYNEQFF	TGTGCCAGCAGTGTGGCCCCGGACAGCTACAATGAGCAGTTCTTC
NA	NA	TRBV18	TRBJ2-3	CASSPPASVVGDTQYF	TGTGCCAGCTCACCACCGGCCTCCGTTGTAGGGGATACGCAGTATTTT
NA	NA	TRBV7-2	TRBJ1-2	CASSLEANYGYTF	TGTGCCAGCAGCTTAGAGGCTAACTATGGCTACACCTTC
NA	NA	TRBV19	TRBJ1-4	CASSLNPRASEKLFF	TGTGCCAGTAGCCTCAATCCGAGGGCCTCTGAAAAACTGTTTTTT
TRBD1	few	TRBV3-1/TRBV3-2	TRBJ1-1	CASSQNLRTGNTEAFF	TGTGCCAGCAGCCAAAACCTGCGGACAGGGAACACTGAAGCTTTCTTT
TRBD2	NA	TRBV4-3	TRBJ2-1	CASSQAGAGGPFNEQFF	TGCGCCAGCAGCCAAGCTGGGGCGGGGGGGCCATTCAATGAGCAGTTCTTC
NA	NA	TRBV11-2	TRBJ1-6	CASSSDTGSNSPLHF	TGTGCCAGCAGCTCGGACACAGGGTCAAATTCACCCCTCCACTTT
TRBD1	NA	TRBV19	TRBJ1-6	CASSRRDRSTPLHF	TGTGCCAGTAGTCGAAGGGACAGATCAACACCCCTCCACTTT